This T cell receptor beta chain was captured by sequencing in a study of T cell responses to AZD1222 COVID-19 vaccine. On the study more broadly: Second-dose timings of about 4 or about 12 weeks were pooled.

Profiled with immunoSEQ multiplex PCR; TCRdb holds only in-frame clones, not every one. The sample carries more than 100,000 clones, around 90% recorded once. V was shortened by 3 bases and J by 6 bases, with 6 bases between the two germline ends. The germline V gene encodes CDR1 SGHDN and CDR2 FVKESK. The CDR3 contains 12 residues. A word on this clone: Its antigen is not known.

Study-wide findings and caveats: Close to half of spike-specific TCRs reportedly recognize unmutated variant regions. Repertoires were collected only later (after the peak T cell response had occurred). White British ancestry dominated among donors, who included more females, and clonal diversity was possibly underestimated.

This receptor was identified in an adult in good health. The rearrangement uses TRBV14 and TRBJ1-5, with D uncertain. This specimen was peripheral blood, taken on day 0 of AZD1222 vaccination. CDR3 DNA: TGTGCCAGCAGCCAGGGAGGTCAGCCCCAGCATTTT. Protein: CASSQGGQPQHF.